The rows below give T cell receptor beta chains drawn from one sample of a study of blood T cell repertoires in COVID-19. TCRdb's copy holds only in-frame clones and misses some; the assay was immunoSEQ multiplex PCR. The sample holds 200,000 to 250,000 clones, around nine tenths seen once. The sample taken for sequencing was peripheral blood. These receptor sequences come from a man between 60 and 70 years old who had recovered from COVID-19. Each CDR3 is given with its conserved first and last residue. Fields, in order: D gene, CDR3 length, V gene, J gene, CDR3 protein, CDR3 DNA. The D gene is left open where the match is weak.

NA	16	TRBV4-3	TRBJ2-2	CASSRSRGAVTGELFF	TGCGCCAGCAGCCGAAGTCGGGGGGCGGTCACCGGGGAGCTGTTTTTT
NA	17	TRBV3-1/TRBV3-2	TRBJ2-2	CASSPAGKRANTGELFF	TGTGCCAGCAGCCCAGCCGGGAAGAGGGCGAACACCGGGGAGCTGTTTTTT
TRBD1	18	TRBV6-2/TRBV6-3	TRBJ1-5	CASSLQGQVSSGDQPQHF	TGTGCCAGCAGTCTCCAGGGACAGGTTTCCTCTGGGGATCAGCCCCAGCATTTT
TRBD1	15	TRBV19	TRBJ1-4	CASQDRGATNEKLFF	TGTGCCAGCCAGGACAGGGGTGCAACTAATGAAAAACTGTTTTTT
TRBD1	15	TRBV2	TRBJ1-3	CASTPWDRDENTIYF	TGTGCCAGCACGCCCTGGGACAGGGACGAGAACACCATATATTTT
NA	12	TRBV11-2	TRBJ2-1	CASSLAGNEQFF	TGTGCCAGCAGCCTAGCAGGTAATGAGCAGTTCTTC
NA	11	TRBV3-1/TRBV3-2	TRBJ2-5	CASSQGGTQYF	TGTGCCAGCAGCCAAGGCGGTACCCAGTACTTC
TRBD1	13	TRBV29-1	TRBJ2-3	CSVRDRVPDTQYF	TGCAGCGTGCGGGACAGGGTTCCAGATACGCAGTATTTT
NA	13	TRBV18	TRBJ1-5	CASSPIVNQPQHF	TGTGCCAGCTCACCCATAGTAAATCAGCCCCAGCATTTT
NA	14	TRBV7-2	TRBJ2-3	CASSLTGRLDTQYF	TGTGCCAGCAGCTTAACAGGGAGATTGGATACGCAGTATTTT
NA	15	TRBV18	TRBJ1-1	CASSPGHLSNTEAFF	TGTGCCAGCTCACCGGGACACCTCAGTAACACTGAAGCTTTCTTT